This T cell receptor (beta chain) was identified during a study of shared clonotypes between healthy human individuals. Study-wide background: Per donor, three plates held CD4 naive cells, three held CD4 memory, two held CD8 naive and one held CD8 memory.

Measured with immunoSEQ multiplex PCR; TCRdb has only the in-frame clones, and not every one. This table holds about 1 million clones, more than 60% found once. This clone showed up just a few times. The CDR3 runs to 14 residues. CDR1 and CDR2 (germline): SNHLY, FYNNEI. Unmatched junction bases numbered 2, after V lost 4 bases and J lost 5 bases. The receptor was isolated from a young man in good health. Input material: memory CD4+ T cells sorted from blood. Subset indicated: CD45RA-negative fraction. The chain is built from TRBV2 and TRBJ2-2; 9 bases line up with TRBD2. CDR3 loop: CASSALAGTGELFF. CDR3 nucleotide sequence: TGTGCCAGCAGTGCACTAGCGGGTACCGGGGAGCTGTTTTTT.